These T cell receptor beta chains were read from a single sample in a study of cytomegalovirus exposure and HLA in healthy donors. Method: immunoSEQ multiplex PCR; TCRdb's copy keeps in-frame clones and lacks some. Of roughly 130,000 clones in the sample, approximately 72% are singletons; the top ten hold 6.5%. The specimen was PBMCs. Receptors were obtained from a woman aged 55-75 years in good health and CMV-seronegative. The CDR3 runs from the conserved cysteine through the conserved F or W. D genes are given only for firm matches. Size is stated for part of the rows, as once, few or many counts, or as a class when the clone is expanded.

j_call: TRBJ1-5; v_call: TRBV19; clone_size: NA; d_call: TRBD1; cdr3_nt: TGTGCCAGTTCGACAGGGGGTAGTCAGCCCCAGCATTTT; cdr3_aa: CASSTGGSQPQHF
j_call: TRBJ2-1; v_call: TRBV5-1; clone_size: NA; d_call: TRBD1; cdr3_nt: TGCGCCAGCAGCTTCCAGGGGGCCTATGAGCAGTTCTTC; cdr3_aa: CASSFQGAYEQFF
j_call: TRBJ2-1; v_call: TRBV5-1; clone_size: few; d_call: TRBD2; cdr3_nt: TGCGCCAGCAGCTTGGCCAATAAAAGGACTAGTAACAATGAGCAGTTCTTC; cdr3_aa: CASSLANKRTSNNEQFF
j_call: TRBJ2-1; v_call: TRBV6-6; clone_size: NA; d_call: TRBD1; cdr3_nt: TGTGCCAGCAGTTACTTCTCAGGGGGCAATGAGCAGTTCTTC; cdr3_aa: CASSYFSGGNEQFF
j_call: TRBJ2-7; v_call: TRBV6-5; clone_size: once; d_call: TRBD1; cdr3_nt: TGTGCCAGCTCTAGGGACAGGGGTATCGACGAGCAGTACTTC; cdr3_aa: CASSRDRGIDEQYF
j_call: TRBJ2-5; v_call: TRBV29-1; clone_size: NA; d_call: NA; cdr3_nt: TGCAGCGTTGGGGACCTAGCCGGGAGAATGGAGACCCAGTACTTC; cdr3_aa: CSVGDLAGRMETQYF
j_call: TRBJ1-5; v_call: TRBV7-2; clone_size: few; d_call: NA; cdr3_nt: TGTGCCAGCAGCTTCCAGGAGGCCAATCAGCCCCAGCATTTT; cdr3_aa: CASSFQEANQPQHF
j_call: TRBJ2-5; v_call: TRBV13; clone_size: NA; d_call: TRBD1; cdr3_nt: TGTGCCAGCAGCCCCCGTAGGGACAGGGGACAAGAGACCCAGTACTTC; cdr3_aa: CASSPRRDRGQETQYF
j_call: TRBJ2-7; v_call: TRBV6-5; clone_size: NA; d_call: NA; cdr3_nt: TGTGCCAGCAGTTACTCGATAGGCCTCTCTTCGGGCGAGCAGTACTTC; cdr3_aa: CASSYSIGLSSGEQYF
j_call: TRBJ1-1; v_call: TRBV7-6; clone_size: NA; d_call: NA; cdr3_nt: TGTGCCAGCAGCTTAGCGGCGGGGACACACGGGGGGGCTGAAGCTTTCTTT; cdr3_aa: CASSLAAGTHGGAEAFF
j_call: TRBJ2-4; v_call: TRBV14; clone_size: NA; d_call: TRBD2; cdr3_nt: TGTGCCAGCAGCCAAGTATTTTCTGGGGGGGTGGACATTCAGTACTTC; cdr3_aa: CASSQVFSGGVDIQYF
j_call: TRBJ2-6; v_call: TRBV27; clone_size: NA; d_call: NA; cdr3_nt: TGTGCCAGCAGTCCTCCTAGTAGTGGGGCCAACGTCCTGACTTTC; cdr3_aa: CASSPPSSGANVLTF
j_call: TRBJ2-7; v_call: TRBV9; clone_size: NA; d_call: NA; cdr3_nt: TGTGCCAGCAGCGTAGGGACAATTCCGGCTGGCGAGCAGTACTTC; cdr3_aa: CASSVGTIPAGEQYF
j_call: TRBJ2-7; v_call: TRBV4-3; clone_size: NA; d_call: NA; cdr3_nt: TGCGCCAGCAGCCAAGAGCGGCAGGGGAGGCAGTACTTC; cdr3_aa: CASSQERQGRQYF
j_call: TRBJ2-2; v_call: TRBV11-1; clone_size: NA; d_call: TRBD2; cdr3_nt: TGTGCCAGCAGCCCCGTCCCCGGTTCGGGGGGGCGTGGCGGGGAGCTGTTTTTT; cdr3_aa: CASSPVPGSGGRGGELFF
j_call: TRBJ2-7; v_call: TRBV7-6; clone_size: NA; d_call: TRBD2; cdr3_nt: TGTGCCAGCAGCACCCTAGGCGGGAGCTACGAGCAGTACTTC; cdr3_aa: CASSTLGGSYEQYF
j_call: TRBJ2-3; v_call: TRBV9; clone_size: NA; d_call: TRBD1; cdr3_nt: TGTGCCAGCAGCCCGAGAGGACAGGGCTTATTAGTAGATACGCAGTATTTT; cdr3_aa: CASSPRGQGLLVDTQYF
j_call: TRBJ1-4; v_call: TRBV7-2; clone_size: NA; d_call: TRBD1; cdr3_nt: TGTGCCAGCAGCTTAGTTGCAGGGGGCTCTGAAAAACTGTTTTTT; cdr3_aa: CASSLVAGGSEKLFF
j_call: TRBJ2-3; v_call: TRBV11-1; clone_size: once; d_call: NA; cdr3_nt: TGTGCCAGCAGCTTACCGTTTAATACAGATACGCAGTATTTT; cdr3_aa: CASSLPFNTDTQYF
j_call: TRBJ2-5; v_call: TRBV29-1; clone_size: NA; d_call: NA; cdr3_nt: TGCAGCGTTGAAGACCCGGGTTCAGAGACCCAGTACTTC; cdr3_aa: CSVEDPGSETQYF
j_call: TRBJ1-1; v_call: TRBV10-3; clone_size: few; d_call: NA; cdr3_nt: TGTGCCAGCACCCTACGGGAGGGCCGCACTTTCTTT; cdr3_aa: CASTLREGRTFF
j_call: TRBJ2-7; v_call: TRBV7-9; clone_size: few; d_call: TRBD1; cdr3_nt: TGTTCCAGCGGACAGGGTTCCTACGAGCAGTACTTC; cdr3_aa: CSSGQGSYEQYF
j_call: TRBJ2-3; v_call: TRBV9; clone_size: few; d_call: TRBD1; cdr3_nt: TGTGCCAGCAGCCCCCGCCAGGGGGCCACAGATACGCAGTATTTT; cdr3_aa: CASSPRQGATDTQYF
j_call: TRBJ1-6; v_call: TRBV6-1; clone_size: NA; d_call: NA; cdr3_nt: TGTGCCAGCATGTTTCGGCAGGGTCCCCTCCACTTT; cdr3_aa: CASMFRQGPLHF
j_call: TRBJ2-1; v_call: TRBV5-1; clone_size: NA; d_call: NA; cdr3_nt: TGCGCCAGCAGCCGGTCTAGGGGCTACAATGAGCAGTTCTTC; cdr3_aa: CASSRSRGYNEQFF
j_call: TRBJ1-5; v_call: TRBV28; clone_size: NA; d_call: TRBD1; cdr3_nt: TGTGCCAGCAGGGACCGGGACAGGGTGGACCGGTCCCAGCATTTT; cdr3_aa: CASRDRDRVDRSQHF
j_call: TRBJ2-7; v_call: TRBV5-1; clone_size: NA; d_call: NA; cdr3_nt: TGCGCCAGCAGCGAGGGCCCCTACGAGCAGTACTTC; cdr3_aa: CASSEGPYEQYF
j_call: TRBJ1-4; v_call: TRBV19; clone_size: NA; d_call: TRBD1; cdr3_nt: TGTGCCAGTAGTGCAACACAGGGGGGGGCCGAAAAACTGTTTTTT; cdr3_aa: CASSATQGGAEKLFF
j_call: TRBJ2-3; v_call: TRBV6-1; clone_size: once; d_call: NA; cdr3_nt: TGTGCCAGCGGGGTAAGGGCACAGGGTACGCAGTATTTT; cdr3_aa: CASGVRAQGTQYF
j_call: TRBJ1-1; v_call: TRBV5-1; clone_size: medium-sized; d_call: NA; cdr3_nt: TGCGCCAGCAGCCGCTCAGGGTTGAACACTGAAGCTTTCTTT; cdr3_aa: CASSRSGLNTEAFF
j_call: TRBJ1-5; v_call: TRBV19; clone_size: NA; d_call: TRBD1; cdr3_nt: TGTGCCAGTAGTAAGACCGGGACAGGGTTAGCTCAGCCCCAGCATTTT; cdr3_aa: CASSKTGTGLAQPQHF
j_call: TRBJ2-7; v_call: TRBV6-5; clone_size: many; d_call: TRBD1; cdr3_nt: TGTGCCAGCAGCCGATATTATGGACAGGGCGGCGAGCAGTACTTC; cdr3_aa: CASSRYYGQGGEQYF
j_call: TRBJ2-3; v_call: TRBV6-6; clone_size: few; d_call: NA; cdr3_nt: TGTGCCAGCACTCCCCGGGCGGGCAGGGGAACAGATACGCAGTATTTT; cdr3_aa: CASTPRAGRGTDTQYF
j_call: TRBJ2-2; v_call: TRBV21-1; clone_size: few; d_call: NA; cdr3_nt: TGTGCCAGCAGCAAAGAAACAAGGGGCGCCGGGGAGCTGTTTTTT; cdr3_aa: CASSKETRGAGELFF
j_call: TRBJ2-3; v_call: TRBV11-2; clone_size: NA; d_call: NA; cdr3_nt: TGTGCCAGCAGCTCTCCCGGGATGACTAGATCGGGGATTTATACGCAGTATTTT; cdr3_aa: CASSSPGMTRSGIYTQYF
j_call: TRBJ2-5; v_call: TRBV7-9; clone_size: few; d_call: NA; cdr3_nt: TGTGCCAGCAGCCCTTTCTTCAGCGGGACACGGCAAGAGACCCAGTACTTC; cdr3_aa: CASSPFFSGTRQETQYF
j_call: TRBJ2-5; v_call: TRBV9; clone_size: few; d_call: TRBD2; cdr3_nt: TGTGCCAGCAGCGTAGAGTCTCCAGGTAGCGGGGGTTACCAAGAGACCCAGTACTTC; cdr3_aa: CASSVESPGSGGYQETQYF
j_call: TRBJ1-5; v_call: TRBV10-3; clone_size: NA; d_call: TRBD1; cdr3_nt: TGTGCCATCAGTCGGGACAGGGGTCAAGGTCAGCCCCAGCATTTT; cdr3_aa: CAISRDRGQGQPQHF
j_call: TRBJ2-7; v_call: TRBV15; clone_size: NA; d_call: NA; cdr3_nt: TGTGCCACCAGTAGGGATCTAGCGTCAGACGAGCAGTACTTC; cdr3_aa: CATSRDLASDEQYF
j_call: TRBJ2-5; v_call: TRBV10-3; clone_size: NA; d_call: NA; cdr3_nt: TGTGCCATCAGCCGGGGGGCCCAAGAGACCCAGTACTTC; cdr3_aa: CAISRGAQETQYF
j_call: TRBJ1-5; v_call: TRBV19; clone_size: NA; d_call: TRBD1; cdr3_nt: TGTGCCAGTAGTATAGGCCGGGACAGGGGGATACAGCCCCAGCATTTT; cdr3_aa: CASSIGRDRGIQPQHF
j_call: TRBJ1-1; v_call: TRBV27; clone_size: NA; d_call: NA; cdr3_nt: TGTGCCAGCAGTCCCGGTACAGTGAACACTGAAGCTTTCTTT; cdr3_aa: CASSPGTVNTEAFF
j_call: TRBJ2-3; v_call: TRBV5-1; clone_size: once; d_call: TRBD2; cdr3_nt: TGCGCCAGCAGCAAAAACTCGCGGGGGGGCGGAGATACGCAGTATTTT; cdr3_aa: CASSKNSRGGGDTQYF
j_call: TRBJ2-5; v_call: TRBV7-9; clone_size: NA; d_call: NA; cdr3_nt: TGTGCCAGCAGCTTAGCGCGTGGGGCAGAGACCCAGTACTTC; cdr3_aa: CASSLARGAETQYF